This T cell receptor (beta chain) is drawn from a study of blood T cells in healthy people across ages. A sample-barcoded 5' primer and a J-beta primer mix were used in a second PCR of roughly 7 to 12 cycles. TCRdb fed the 5' RACE reads into MiXCR, producing one record per CDR3 protein. The table records approximately 800,000 distinct CDR3 sequences, about 48% of them present only once. CDR1 and CDR2 (germline): LGHDT, YNNKEL (reference sequence). The length of the CDR3 is 17 residues. After removal of 4 bases from V and 6 bases from J, the junction contained 13 bases not matched to a gene. This chain joins TRBV3-1 and TRBJ1-5, with 9 bases fitting TRBD1. This TCR came from a man older than 75 in good health. The specimen sequenced was blood. The CDR3 spells CASSLILRDRAGQPQHF. The CDR3 nucleotides are TGTGCCAGCAGCCTCATACTCCGGGACAGGGCGGGTCAGCCCCAGCATTTT. The whole variable domain, filled in from reference TRBV3-1 and TRBJ1-5, reads DTAVSQTPKYLVTQMGNDKSIKCEQNLGHDTMYWYKQDSKKFLKIMFSYNNKELIINETVPNRFSPKSPDKAHLNLHINSLELGDSAVYFCASSLILRDRAGQPQHFGDGTRLSIL.